This T cell receptor beta chain stems from a study of cytomegalovirus exposure and HLA in healthy donors. With 60 Vbeta and 13 Jbeta primers, the PCR was carried out. Profiled with immunoSEQ multiplex PCR; TCRdb holds only in-frame clones, not every one. The table has approximately 100,000 clones, about 74% seen once. The CDR3 is 15 residues long. Trimming removed 0 bases at V and 5 bases at J, with 11 bases between. The chain links TRBV23-1 to TRBJ1-3, with D maybe TRBD1 (5 bases). TRBV23-1 is labeled an ORF, and its function is uncertain. The clonotype was recovered from a female donor in good health and CMV-seronegative. The sample was PBMCs. The CDR3 DNA follows: TGCGCCAGCAGTCAATCGGGGCAGGGAAGAAACACCATATATTTT. As protein: CASSQSGQGRNTIYF.